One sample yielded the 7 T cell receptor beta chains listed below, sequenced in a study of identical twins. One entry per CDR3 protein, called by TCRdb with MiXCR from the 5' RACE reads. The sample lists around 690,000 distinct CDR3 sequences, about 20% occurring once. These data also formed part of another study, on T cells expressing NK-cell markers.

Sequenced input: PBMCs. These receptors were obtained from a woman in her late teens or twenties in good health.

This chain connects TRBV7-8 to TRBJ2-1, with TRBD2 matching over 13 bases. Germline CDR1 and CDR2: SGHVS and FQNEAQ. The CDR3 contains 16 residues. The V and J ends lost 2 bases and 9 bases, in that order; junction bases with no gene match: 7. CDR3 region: CASSLRWTSGGGEQFF. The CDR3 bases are TGTGCCAGCAGCTTACGATGGACTAGCGGGGGAGGTGAGCAGTTCTTC.

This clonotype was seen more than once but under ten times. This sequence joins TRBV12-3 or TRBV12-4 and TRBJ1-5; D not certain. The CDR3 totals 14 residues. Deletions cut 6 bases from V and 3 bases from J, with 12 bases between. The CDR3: CASRVSGNNQPQHF. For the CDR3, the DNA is TGTGCCAGCAGGGTATCGGGAAACAATCAGCCCCAGCATTTT.

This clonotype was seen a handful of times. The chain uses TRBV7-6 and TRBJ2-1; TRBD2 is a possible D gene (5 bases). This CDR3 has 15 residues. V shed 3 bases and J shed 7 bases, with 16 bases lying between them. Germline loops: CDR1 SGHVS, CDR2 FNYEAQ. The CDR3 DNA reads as TGTGCCAGCAGCTTCTTAACTAGGGCTGGGAATGAGCAGTTCTTC. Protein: CASSFLTRAGNEQFF.

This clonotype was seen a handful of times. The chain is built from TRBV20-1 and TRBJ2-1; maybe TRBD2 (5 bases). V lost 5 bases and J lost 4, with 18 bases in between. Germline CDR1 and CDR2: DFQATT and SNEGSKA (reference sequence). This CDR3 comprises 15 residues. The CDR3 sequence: CSAPPTAGSYNEQFF. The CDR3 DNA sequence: TGCAGTGCTCCCCCGACGGCGGGCTCATACAATGAGCAGTTCTTC.

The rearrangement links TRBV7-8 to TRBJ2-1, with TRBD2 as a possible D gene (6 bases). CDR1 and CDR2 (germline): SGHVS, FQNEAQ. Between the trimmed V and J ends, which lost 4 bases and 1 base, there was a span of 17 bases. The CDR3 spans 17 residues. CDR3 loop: CASSSSTFSGSYNEQFF. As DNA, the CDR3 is TGTGCCAGCAGCTCCTCAACATTTAGCGGATCCTACAATGAGCAGTTCTTC.

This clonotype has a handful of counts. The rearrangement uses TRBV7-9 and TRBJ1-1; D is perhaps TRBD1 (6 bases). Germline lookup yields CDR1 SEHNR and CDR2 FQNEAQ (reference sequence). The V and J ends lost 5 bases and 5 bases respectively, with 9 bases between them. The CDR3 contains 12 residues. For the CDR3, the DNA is TGTGCCAGCAGCGACACAGGGACTGAAGCTTTCTTT. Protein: CASSDTGTEAFF. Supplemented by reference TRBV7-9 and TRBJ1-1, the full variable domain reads DTGVSQNPRHKITKRGQNVTFRCDPISEHNRLYWYRQTLGQGPEFLTYFQNEAQLEKSRLLSDRFSAERPKGSFSTLEIQRTEQGDSAMYLCASSDTGTEAFFGQGTRLTVV.

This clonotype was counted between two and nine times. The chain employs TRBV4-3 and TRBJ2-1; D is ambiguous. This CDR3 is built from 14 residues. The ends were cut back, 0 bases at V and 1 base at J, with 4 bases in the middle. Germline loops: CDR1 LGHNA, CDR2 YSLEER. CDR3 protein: CASSQETSYNEQFF. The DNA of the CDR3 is TGCGCCAGCAGCCAAGAGACTTCCTACAATGAGCAGTTCTTC.